This T cell receptor beta chain was sequenced during a study of blood T cell repertoires in COVID-19. As for the study in general: The samples span acute and convalescent COVID-19 from the United States, Italy and Spain. PBMCs, B-cell-depleted T cells, or T cells were the source of the cDNA or gDNA that made up the material.

This CDR3 has 16 residues. From germline, CDR1 is MNHEY and CDR2 SVGAGI. After removal of 2 bases from V and 2 bases from J, the junction contained 6 bases not matched to a gene. Some clones are missing from TCRdb's copy, which holds only in-frame ones; the method was immunoSEQ multiplex PCR. The data show about 200,000 clones, over 75% seen once. This sequence joins TRBV6-5 and TRBJ2-3; the match to TRBD1 covers 8 bases. Material for sequencing was peripheral blood. This TCR derives from a woman aged 80 or older with active or convalescent COVID-19. DNA for the CDR3: TGTGCCAGCAGTTACAGAGGGACAGGCTTCACAGATACGCAGTATTTT. It translates to CASSYRGTGFTDTQYF.